The source of this T cell receptor (beta chain) is a study of cytomegalovirus exposure and HLA in healthy donors. About the study: Among 150 million to 200 million T cells, an earlier analysis found about 100 million unique TCR beta sequences.

Concerning this clone: Its antigen is as yet unknown.

The V gene's germline CDR1 is ENHRY and CDR2 SYGVKD. The junction had 6 bases not matched to a gene; V was cut back by 6 bases and J by 3 bases. The CDR3 spans 14 residues. Study observations and caveats: An analysis done earlier found most TCR beta V segments productive about 90% or about 30% of the time.

The PCR employed 60 Vbeta primers together with 13 Jbeta primers. TCRdb keeps only in-frame clones here, not all; method: immunoSEQ multiplex PCR. The profile shows 75,000 to 100,000 clones, approximately 73% of them singletons. Sequenced input: PBMCs. The genes are TRBV10-3 and TRBJ1-1; 8 nucleotides align to TRBD1. The TCR sequence derives from a man aged 35 to 55 in good health and CMV-seronegative. CDR3 sequence reads: CAISADRADTEAFF. CDR3 in DNA: TGTGCCATCAGCGCGGACAGGGCGGACACTGAAGCTTTCTTT.